This T cell receptor (beta chain) was documented in a study of T cell responses to AZD1222 COVID-19 vaccine. Study-wide findings and caveats: Among AZD1222 vaccinees, only 5 to 7 were seropositive at baseline.

There are 13 residues in the CDR3. The germline gives CDR1 GTSNPN, CDR2 SVGIG (reference sequence). The V and J ends lost 0 bases and 4 bases respectively, with 9 bases between them. Of note for this clone: Its matching antigen is unknown.

Assay: immunoSEQ multiplex PCR; the TCRdb copy retains only in-frame clones and omits some. The sample records around 120,000 clones, roughly 92% being singletons. The sequences come from peripheral blood, collected 28 days after the second AZD1222 dose. The origin of this receptor is an adult who received the AZD1222 COVID-19 vaccine. This rearrangement joins TRBV30 to TRBJ1-2; D is possibly TRBD1 (5 bases). CDR3: CAWSVGRVYGYTF. The CDR3 bases are TGTGCCTGGAGTGTAGGCAGGGTCTATGGCTACACCTTC.